One and the same sample provided the 9 T cell receptor beta chains below, sequenced in a study of naive and memory T cell subsets. Study-level results: A few larger clonotypes appeared in naive repertoires, especially CD8, possibly memory cells re-expressing CD45RA.

Two oligonucleotides, mixed equimolar, formed the beta constant-region primer covering TRBC1 and TRBC2. Ligated cDNA was amplified by four rounds of PCR with nested alpha and beta constant-region primers and SP2. In TCRdb, the UMI-ligation and nested PCR reads were re-called with MiXCR into one record per CDR3 protein. The table has some 82,000 distinct CDR3 sequences, around 11% seen once; the top ten hold just over 0.13%. What these receptors recognize is not known. Material: naive CD4+ T cells from blood. The receptor source for this set is a human donor in good health.

The sample holds many counts of this clonotype. This chain uses TRBV20-1 with TRBJ2-3; weak D call: TRBD1 (6 bases). Trimming removed 3 bases at V and 3 bases at J, with 13 bases between. The CDR3 length is 14 residues. Germline V gene data show CDR1 as DFQATT and CDR2 as SNEGSKA (reference sequence). The CDR3 loop is CSARRGWVTDTQYF. The CDR3 nucleotides are TGCAGTGCTAGGAGGGGGTGGGTGACAGATACGCAGTATTTT.

V is TRBV7-9 and J is TRBJ2-1; 14 bases agree with TRBD2. Germline CDR1 and CDR2: SEHNR and FQNEAQ (reference sequence). The CDR3 sequence is 18 residues long. Losses at the gene ends were 4 bases for V and 5 bases for J; bases not matched to a gene: 10. For the CDR3, the DNA is TGTGCCAGCAGCTCAAAGACTAGCGGGAGGGCCGGGGACAATGAGCAGTTCTTC. The encoded protein is CASSSKTSGRAGDNEQFF.

This clonotype appeared a few times. J is TRBJ2-3 and V is TRBV11-1; 8 bases agree with TRBD2. In germline, CDR1 is SGHAT, CDR2 FQDESV (reference sequence). There are 15 residues in the CDR3. Unmatched junction bases numbered 5, after V lost 4 bases and J lost 2 bases. CDR3 in amino acids: CASSSHSGTTDTQYF. The DNA of the CDR3 is TGTGCCAGCAGCTCGCATAGCGGGACCACAGATACGCAGTATTTT.

This chain joins TRBV24-1 and TRBJ1-5; D call uncertain. The CDR3 consists of 14 residues. Germline CDR1 KGHDR, CDR2 SFDVKD. Deletions cut 5 bases from V and 9 bases from J, with 16 bases between. DNA for the CDR3: TGTGCCACCAGTGGCGGCCACCCCGACTTGCCCCAGCATTTT. Protein product: CATSGGHPDLPQHF.

This clonotype appeared many times. The V call is TRBV20-1, the J call TRBJ1-4; 8 bases align to TRBD1. Per germline, CDR1 DFQATT and CDR2 SNEGSKA (reference sequence). V shed 5 bases and J 5 bases; nucleotides not matched to a gene: 10. CDR3 length equals 15 residues. This CDR3 reads CSARQGSRRNEKLFF. The CDR3 DNA follows: TGCAGTGCTCGACAGGGGAGCAGACGGAATGAAAAACTGTTTTTT.

This clonotype was picked up many times. V usage is TRBV29-1 and J usage is TRBJ2-5; tentative D call: TRBD1 (5 bases). Germline V lookup: CDR1 SQVTM, CDR2 ANQGSEA. The germline V and J ends were trimmed by 7 bases and 6 bases, with 15 bases remaining between them. The CDR3 loop spans 12 amino acids. Written as DNA, the CDR3 is TGCAGCGGGACGCAGGGTGAACAGACCCAGTACTTC. The encoded protein is CSGTQGEQTQYF.

Ten or more counts support this clonotype. CDR3 sequence: CASSLASTGAANTGELFF. The CDR3, as DNA: TGTGCCAGCAGCTTAGCCTCGACAGGGGCCGCGAACACCGGGGAGCTGTTTTTT. This chain uses TRBV7-2 with TRBJ2-2; TRBD1 aligns across 8 bases. The ends lost 0 bases at V and 0 bases at J; junction bases unmatched: 6. Looked up from germline, CDR1 is SGHTA and CDR2 is FQGNSA. The CDR3 length is 18 residues. The full variable domain, in which reference TRBV7-2 and TRBJ2-2 provide the parts outside the CDR3, is GAGVSQSPSNKVTEKGKDVELRCDPISGHTALYWYRQSLGQGLEFLIYFQGNSAPDKSGLPSDRFSAERTGGSVSTLTIQRTQQEDSAVYLCASSLASTGAANTGELFFGEGSRLTVL.

This clonotype was observed a few times. J is TRBJ2-7 and V is TRBV20-1, with D possibly TRBD2 on 6 matching bases. V lost 3 bases and J lost 0, with 18 bases in between. This CDR3 contains 16 residues. The germline CDR1 and CDR2 sequences are DFQATT and SNEGSKA (reference sequence). CDR3 loop: CSASGGIRPLSYEQYF. The CDR3 DNA reads as TGCAGTGCTAGTGGAGGGATACGGCCTCTCTCCTACGAGCAGTACTTC.

This clonotype was seen a handful of times. The genes are TRBV3-1 and TRBJ2-7, with D tentatively TRBD1 or TRBD2 (6 bases each). V lost 6 bases, J lost 1 base, and 13 bases lay in between. CDR1 LGHDT and CDR2 YNNKEL come from the germline V gene (reference sequence). This CDR3 contains 14 residues. The CDR3 bases are TGTGCCAGCAGGAGGGGGGCGGGATCCTACGAGCAGTACTTC. Residues: CASRRGAGSYEQYF.